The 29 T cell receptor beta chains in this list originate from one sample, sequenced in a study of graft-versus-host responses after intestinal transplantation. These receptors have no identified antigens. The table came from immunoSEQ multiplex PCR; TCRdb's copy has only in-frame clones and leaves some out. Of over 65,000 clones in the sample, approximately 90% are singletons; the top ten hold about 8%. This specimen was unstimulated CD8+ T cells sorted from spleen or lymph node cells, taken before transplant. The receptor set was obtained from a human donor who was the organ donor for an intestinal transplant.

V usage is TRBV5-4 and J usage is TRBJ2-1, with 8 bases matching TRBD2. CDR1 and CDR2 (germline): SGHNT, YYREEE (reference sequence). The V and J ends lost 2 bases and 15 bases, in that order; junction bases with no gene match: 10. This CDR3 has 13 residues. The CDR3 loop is CASSFFPGLGGFF. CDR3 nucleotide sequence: TGTGCCAGCAGCTTTTTTCCGGGACTAGGGGGGTTCTTC.

CDR3 residues: CASSLWDRMTYEQYF. In DNA, the CDR3 is TGCGCCAGCAGCTTATGGGATAGGATGACCTACGAGCAGTACTTC. The V and J genes are TRBV5-1 and TRBJ2-7, with D unclear. Trimming took off 2 bases at V and 2 bases at J, with 14 bases between the two ends. Germline V CDR1 and CDR2: SGHRS, YFSETQ. The CDR3 totals 15 residues.

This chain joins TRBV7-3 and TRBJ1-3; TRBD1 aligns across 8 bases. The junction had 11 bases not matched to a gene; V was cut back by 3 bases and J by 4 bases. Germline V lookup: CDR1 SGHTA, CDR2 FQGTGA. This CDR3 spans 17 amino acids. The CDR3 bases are TGTGCCAGCAGCTTCCAATGGGGGACAGGCTCAGGAAACACCATATATTTT. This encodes CASSFQWGTGSGNTIYF.

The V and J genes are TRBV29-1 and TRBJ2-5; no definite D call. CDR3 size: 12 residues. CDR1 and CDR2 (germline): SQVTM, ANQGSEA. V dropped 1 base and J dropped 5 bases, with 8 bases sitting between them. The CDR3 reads CSVEGDWETQYF. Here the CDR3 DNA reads TGCAGCGTTGAAGGGGATTGGGAGACCCAGTACTTC.

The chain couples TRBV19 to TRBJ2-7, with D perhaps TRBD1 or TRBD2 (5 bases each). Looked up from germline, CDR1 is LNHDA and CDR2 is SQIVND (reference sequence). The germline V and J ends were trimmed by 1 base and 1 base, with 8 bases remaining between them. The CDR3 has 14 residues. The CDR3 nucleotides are TGTGCCAGTAGTATAGGAGGGGATTCCTACGAGCAGTACTTC. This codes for CASSIGGDSYEQYF.

The CDR3 loop reads CASSLLAGKTYEQYF. As DNA, the CDR3 is TGTGCCAGCAGCCTACTAGCGGGGAAGACCTACGAGCAGTACTTC. V and J are TRBV6-5 and TRBJ2-7, with 10 bases aligning to TRBD2. CDR1 is MNHEY and CDR2 is SVGAGI in the germline V gene. Trimming cost V 6 bases and J 2 bases; bases outside gene matches: 7. This CDR3 contains 15 residues.

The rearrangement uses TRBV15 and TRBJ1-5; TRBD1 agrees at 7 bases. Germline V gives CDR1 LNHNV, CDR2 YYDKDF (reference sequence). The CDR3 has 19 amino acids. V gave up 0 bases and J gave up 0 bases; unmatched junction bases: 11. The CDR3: CATSRDRGTEIYSNQPQHF. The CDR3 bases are TGTGCCACCAGCAGAGATCGTGGGACAGAAATTTATAGCAATCAGCCCCAGCATTTT. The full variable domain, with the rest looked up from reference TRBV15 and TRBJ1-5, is DAMVIQNPRYQVTQFGKPVTLSCSQTLNHNVMYWYQQKSSQAPKLLFHYYDKDFNNEADTPDNFQSRRPNTSFCFLDIRSPGLGDTAMYLCATSRDRGTEIYSNQPQHFGDGTRLSIL.

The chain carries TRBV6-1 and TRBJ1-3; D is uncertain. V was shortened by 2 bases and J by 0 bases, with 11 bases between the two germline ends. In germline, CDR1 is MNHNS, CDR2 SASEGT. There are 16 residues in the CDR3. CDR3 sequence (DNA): TGTGCCAGCAGTGAACTCCGGCAGAGCTCTGGAAACACCATATATTTT. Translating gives CASSELRQSSGNTIYF.

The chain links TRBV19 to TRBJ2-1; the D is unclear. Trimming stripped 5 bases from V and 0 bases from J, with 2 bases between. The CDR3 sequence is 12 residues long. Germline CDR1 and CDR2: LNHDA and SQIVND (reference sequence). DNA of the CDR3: TGTGCCAGTAGTGTCTCCTACAATGAGCAGTTCTTC. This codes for CASSVSYNEQFF.

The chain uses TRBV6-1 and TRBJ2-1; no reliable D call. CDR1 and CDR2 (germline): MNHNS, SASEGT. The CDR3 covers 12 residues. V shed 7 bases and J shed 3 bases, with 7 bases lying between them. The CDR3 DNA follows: TGTGCCAGCATGTCGGACTACAATGAGCAGTTCTTC. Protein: CASMSDYNEQFF.

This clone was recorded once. Here the CDR3 reads CASGLSGWYGLASYEQYF. For the CDR3, the DNA is TGTGCTAGTGGTTTGTCAGGTTGGTACGGACTAGCATCCTACGAGCAGTACTTC. The chain recombines TRBV12-5 with TRBJ2-7; TRBD2 matches at 8 bases. From germline, CDR1 is LGHNT and CDR2 FRNRAP. Trimming cost V 2 bases and J 1 base; bases outside gene matches: 13. The CDR3 loop spans 18 amino acids.

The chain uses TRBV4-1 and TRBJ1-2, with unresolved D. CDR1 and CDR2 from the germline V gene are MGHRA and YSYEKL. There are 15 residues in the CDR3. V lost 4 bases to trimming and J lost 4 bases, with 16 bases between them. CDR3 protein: CASSLRGEGGYGYTF. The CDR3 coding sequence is TGCGCCAGCAGCCTGCGCGGGGAGGGAGGCTATGGCTACACCTTC.

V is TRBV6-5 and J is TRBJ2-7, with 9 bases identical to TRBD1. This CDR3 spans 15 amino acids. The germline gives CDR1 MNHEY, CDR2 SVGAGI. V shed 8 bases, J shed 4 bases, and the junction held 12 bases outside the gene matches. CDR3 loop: CASDSAGQGMYEQYF. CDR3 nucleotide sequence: TGTGCCAGCGATTCGGCAGGACAGGGGATGTACGAGCAGTACTTC.

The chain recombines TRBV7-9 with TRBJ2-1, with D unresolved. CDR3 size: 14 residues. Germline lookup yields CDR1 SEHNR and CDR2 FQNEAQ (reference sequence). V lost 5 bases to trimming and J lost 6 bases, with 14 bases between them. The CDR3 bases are TGTGCCAGCAGCCCCGACTTTCCAGCCAATGAGCAGTTCTTC. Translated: CASSPDFPANEQFF.

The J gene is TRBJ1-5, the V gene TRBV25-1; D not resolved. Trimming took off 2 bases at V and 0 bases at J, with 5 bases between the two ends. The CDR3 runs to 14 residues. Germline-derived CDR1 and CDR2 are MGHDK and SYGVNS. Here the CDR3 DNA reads TGTGCCAGCAGTGAAGTAGGTAGCAATCAGCCCCAGCATTTT. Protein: CASSEVGSNQPQHF.

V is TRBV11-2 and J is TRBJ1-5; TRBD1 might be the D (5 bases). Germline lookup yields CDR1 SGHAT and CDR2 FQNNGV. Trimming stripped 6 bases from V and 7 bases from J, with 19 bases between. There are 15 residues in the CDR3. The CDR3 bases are TGTGCCAGCAGTGCGACCGGAGGGGTAGGGCAGCCCCAGCATTTT. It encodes CASSATGGVGQPQHF. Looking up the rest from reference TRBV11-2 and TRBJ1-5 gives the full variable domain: EAGVAQSPRYKIIEKRQSVAFWCNPISGHATLYWYQQILGQGPKLLIQFQNNGVVDDSQLPKDRFSAERLKGVDSTLKIQPAKLEDSAVYLCASSATGGVGQPQHFGDGTRLSIL.

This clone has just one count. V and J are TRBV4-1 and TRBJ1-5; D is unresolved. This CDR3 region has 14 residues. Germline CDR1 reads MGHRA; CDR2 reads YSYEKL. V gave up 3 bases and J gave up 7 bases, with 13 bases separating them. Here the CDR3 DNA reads TGCGCCAGCAGCCATCCAGGAGTAGAACAGCCCCAGCATTTT. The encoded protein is CASSHPGVEQPQHF.

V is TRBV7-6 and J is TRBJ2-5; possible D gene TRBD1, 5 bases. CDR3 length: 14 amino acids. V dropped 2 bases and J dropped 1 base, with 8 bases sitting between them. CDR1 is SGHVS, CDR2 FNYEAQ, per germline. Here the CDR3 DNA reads TGTGCCAGCAGCTTATCAGGGCCCCAAGAGACCCAGTACTTC. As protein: CASSLSGPQETQYF.

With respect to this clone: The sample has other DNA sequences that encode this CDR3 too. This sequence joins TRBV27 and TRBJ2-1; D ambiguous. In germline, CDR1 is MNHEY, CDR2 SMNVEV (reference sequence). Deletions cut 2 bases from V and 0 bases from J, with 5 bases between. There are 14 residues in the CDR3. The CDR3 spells CASSLAGSYNEQFF. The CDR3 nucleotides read TGTGCCAGCAGTTTAGCCGGCTCCTACAATGAGCAGTTCTTC.

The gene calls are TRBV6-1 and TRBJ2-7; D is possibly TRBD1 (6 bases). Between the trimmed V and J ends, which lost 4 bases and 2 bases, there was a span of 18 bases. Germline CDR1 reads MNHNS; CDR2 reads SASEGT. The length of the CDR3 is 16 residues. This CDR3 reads CASSVSRGSPTYEQYF. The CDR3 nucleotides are TGTGCCAGCAGTGTAAGCAGGGGATCGCCCACCTACGAGCAGTACTTC.

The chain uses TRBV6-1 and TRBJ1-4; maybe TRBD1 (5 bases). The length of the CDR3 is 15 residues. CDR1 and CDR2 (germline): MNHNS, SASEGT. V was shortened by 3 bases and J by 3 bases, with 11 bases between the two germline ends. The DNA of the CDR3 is TGTGCCAGCAGTGAGGCCCCGGGACCTAATGAAAAACTGTTTTTT. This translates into CASSEAPGPNEKLFF.

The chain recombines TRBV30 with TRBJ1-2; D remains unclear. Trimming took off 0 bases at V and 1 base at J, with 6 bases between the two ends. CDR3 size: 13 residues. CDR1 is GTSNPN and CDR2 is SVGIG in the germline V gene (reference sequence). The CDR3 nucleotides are TGTGCCTGGAGTGTAGGAGTTAACTATGGCTACACCTTC. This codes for CAWSVGVNYGYTF.

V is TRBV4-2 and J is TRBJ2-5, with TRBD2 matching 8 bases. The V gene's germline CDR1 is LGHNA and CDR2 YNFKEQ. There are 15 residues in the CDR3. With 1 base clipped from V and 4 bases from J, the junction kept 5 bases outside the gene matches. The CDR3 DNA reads TGTGCCAGCAGCCAAGCCGGGACTAGTCTAGAGACCCAGTACTTC. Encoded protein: CASSQAGTSLETQYF.

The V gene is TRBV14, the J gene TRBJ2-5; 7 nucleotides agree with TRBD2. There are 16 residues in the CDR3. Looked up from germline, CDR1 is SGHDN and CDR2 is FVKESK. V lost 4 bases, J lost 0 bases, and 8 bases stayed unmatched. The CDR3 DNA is TGTGCCAGCAGCCTGCCTAGCGGAAAGAACCAAGAGACCCAGTACTTC. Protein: CASSLPSGKNQETQYF. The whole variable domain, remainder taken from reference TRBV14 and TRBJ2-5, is EAGVTQFPSHSVIEKGQTVTLRCDPISGHDNLYWYRRVMGKEIKFLLHFVKESKQDESGMPNNRFLAERTGGTYSTLKVQPAELEDSGVYFCASSLPSGKNQETQYFGPGTRLLVL.

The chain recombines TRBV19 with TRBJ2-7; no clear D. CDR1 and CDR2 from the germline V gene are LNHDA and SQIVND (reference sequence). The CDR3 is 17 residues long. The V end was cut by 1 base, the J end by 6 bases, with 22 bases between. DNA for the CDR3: TGTGCCAGTAGTATAGTATTGCCACCCGGACCGGGTGGCGAGCAGTACTTC. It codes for CASSIVLPPGPGGEQYF.

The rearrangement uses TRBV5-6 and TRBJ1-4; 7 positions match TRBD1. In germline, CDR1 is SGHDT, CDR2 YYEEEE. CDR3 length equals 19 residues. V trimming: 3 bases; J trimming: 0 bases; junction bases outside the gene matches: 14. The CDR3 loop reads CASSSTGYGLKATNEKLFF. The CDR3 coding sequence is TGTGCCAGCAGCTCGACAGGGTACGGCCTTAAAGCAACTAATGAAAAACTGTTTTTT.

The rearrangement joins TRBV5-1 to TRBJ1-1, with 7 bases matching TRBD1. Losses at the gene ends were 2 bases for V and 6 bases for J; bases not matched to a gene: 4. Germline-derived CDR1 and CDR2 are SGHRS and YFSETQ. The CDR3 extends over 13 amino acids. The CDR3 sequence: CASSFTGVPEAFF. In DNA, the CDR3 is TGCGCCAGCAGCTTCACAGGGGTCCCTGAAGCTTTCTTT.

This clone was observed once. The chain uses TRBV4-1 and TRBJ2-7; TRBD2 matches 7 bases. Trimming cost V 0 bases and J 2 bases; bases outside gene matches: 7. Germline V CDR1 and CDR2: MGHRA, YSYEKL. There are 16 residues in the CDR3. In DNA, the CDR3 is TGCGCCAGCAGCCAAGATAGTCTAGCGGTTACCTACGAGCAGTACTTC. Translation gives CASSQDSLAVTYEQYF.

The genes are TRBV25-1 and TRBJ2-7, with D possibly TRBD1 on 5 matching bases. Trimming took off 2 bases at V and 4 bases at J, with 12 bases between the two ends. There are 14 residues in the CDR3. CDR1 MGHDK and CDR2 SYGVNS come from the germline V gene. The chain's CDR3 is CASSERGRAYEQYF. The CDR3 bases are TGTGCCAGCAGTGAAAGGGGCAGGGCATACGAGCAGTACTTC.